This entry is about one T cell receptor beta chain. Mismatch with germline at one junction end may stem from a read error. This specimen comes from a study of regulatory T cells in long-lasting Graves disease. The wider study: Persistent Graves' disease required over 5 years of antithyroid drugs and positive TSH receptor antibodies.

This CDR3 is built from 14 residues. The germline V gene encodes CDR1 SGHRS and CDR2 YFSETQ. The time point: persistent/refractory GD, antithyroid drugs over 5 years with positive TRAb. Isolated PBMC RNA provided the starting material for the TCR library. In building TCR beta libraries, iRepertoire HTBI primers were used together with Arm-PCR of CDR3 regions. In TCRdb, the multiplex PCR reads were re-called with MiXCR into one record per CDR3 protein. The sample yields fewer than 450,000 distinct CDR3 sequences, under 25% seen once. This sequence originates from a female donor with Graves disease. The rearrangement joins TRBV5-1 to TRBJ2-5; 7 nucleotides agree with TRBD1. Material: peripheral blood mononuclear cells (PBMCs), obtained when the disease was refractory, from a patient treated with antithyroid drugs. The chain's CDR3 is CASSHTGARETQYF. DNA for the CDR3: TGCGCTAGCAGTCATACAGGGGCGCGGGAGACCCAGTACTTC.